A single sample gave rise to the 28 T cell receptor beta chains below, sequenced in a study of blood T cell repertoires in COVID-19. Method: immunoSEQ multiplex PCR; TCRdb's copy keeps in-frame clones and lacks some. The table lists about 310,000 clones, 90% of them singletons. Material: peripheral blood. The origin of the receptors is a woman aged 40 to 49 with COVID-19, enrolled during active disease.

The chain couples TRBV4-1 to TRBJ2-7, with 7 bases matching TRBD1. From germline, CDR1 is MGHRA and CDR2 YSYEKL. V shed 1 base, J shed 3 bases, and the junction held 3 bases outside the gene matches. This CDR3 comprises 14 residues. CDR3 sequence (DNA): TGCGCCAGCAGCCAAGTAGACAGGGACTACGAGCAGTACTTC. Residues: CASSQVDRDYEQYF.

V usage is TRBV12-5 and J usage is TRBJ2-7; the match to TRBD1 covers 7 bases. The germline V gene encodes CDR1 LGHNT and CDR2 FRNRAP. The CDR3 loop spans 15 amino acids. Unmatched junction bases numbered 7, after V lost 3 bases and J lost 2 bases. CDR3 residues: CASGFIPGQPYEQYF. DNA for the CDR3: TGTGCTAGTGGTTTTATTCCGGGACAGCCCTACGAGCAGTACTTC.

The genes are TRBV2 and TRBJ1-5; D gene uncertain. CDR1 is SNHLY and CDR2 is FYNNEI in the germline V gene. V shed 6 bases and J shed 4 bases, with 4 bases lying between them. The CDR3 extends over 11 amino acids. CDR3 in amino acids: CASSLNQPQHF. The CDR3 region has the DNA TGTGCCAGCAGCTTAAATCAGCCCCAGCATTTT.

CDR3 sequence: CASSLQSGRSNEQFF. CDR3 DNA: TGTGCCAGCAGCTTGCAGAGCGGGAGAAGCAATGAGCAGTTCTTC. The chain links TRBV5-4 to TRBJ2-1, with 8 positions matching TRBD2. Losses at the gene ends were 1 base for V and 6 bases for J; bases not matched to a gene: 6. Germline V gene data show CDR1 as SGHNT and CDR2 as YYREEE (reference sequence). This CDR3 spans 15 amino acids.

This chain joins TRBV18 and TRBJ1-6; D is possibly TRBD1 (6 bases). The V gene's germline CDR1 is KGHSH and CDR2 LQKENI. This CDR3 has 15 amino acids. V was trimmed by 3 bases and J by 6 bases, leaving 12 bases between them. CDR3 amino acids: CASSPRGTGNSPLHF. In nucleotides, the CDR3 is TGTGCCAGCTCACCTAGGGGGACGGGTAATTCACCCCTCCACTTT.

The CDR3 coding sequence is TGTGCCAGTAGTCCACAGGGGACTGAAGCTTTCTTT. It is translated as CASSPQGTEAFF. The rearrangement links TRBV19 to TRBJ1-1, with 7 bases that match TRBD1. V lost 5 bases and J lost 5; bases outside the gene matches: 2. This CDR3 contains 12 residues. CDR1 is LNHDA, CDR2 SQIVND, per germline (reference sequence).

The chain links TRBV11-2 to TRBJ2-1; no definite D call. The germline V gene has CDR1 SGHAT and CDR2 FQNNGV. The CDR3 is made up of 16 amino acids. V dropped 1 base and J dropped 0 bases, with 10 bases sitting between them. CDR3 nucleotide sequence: TGTGCCAGCAGCTTAGCGCCCCCGAGCTCCTACAATGAGCAGTTCTTC. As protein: CASSLAPPSSYNEQFF.

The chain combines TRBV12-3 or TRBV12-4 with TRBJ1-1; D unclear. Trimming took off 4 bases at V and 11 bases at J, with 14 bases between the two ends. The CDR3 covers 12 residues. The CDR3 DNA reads TGTGCCAGCAGTTCGGGTTCGACTGGCGCTTTCTTT. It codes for CASSSGSTGAFF.

The CDR3 protein is CASSPSPDSNYGYTF. The CDR3 coding sequence is TGTGCCAGCAGTCCCTCTCCAGATTCTAACTATGGCTACACCTTC. The rearrangement joins TRBV27 to TRBJ1-2; D is undetermined. CDR3 length: 15 residues. Germline values: CDR1 MNHEY, CDR2 SMNVEV (reference sequence). Deletions cut 5 bases from V and 0 bases from J, with 13 bases between.

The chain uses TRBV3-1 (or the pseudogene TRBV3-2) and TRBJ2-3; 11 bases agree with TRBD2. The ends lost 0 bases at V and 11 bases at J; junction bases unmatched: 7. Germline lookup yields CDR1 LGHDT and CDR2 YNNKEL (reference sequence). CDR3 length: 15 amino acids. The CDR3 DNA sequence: TGTGCCAGCAGCCAAGATCGGAATAGCGGGAGGGGGCAGTATTTT. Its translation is CASSQDRNSGRGQYF.

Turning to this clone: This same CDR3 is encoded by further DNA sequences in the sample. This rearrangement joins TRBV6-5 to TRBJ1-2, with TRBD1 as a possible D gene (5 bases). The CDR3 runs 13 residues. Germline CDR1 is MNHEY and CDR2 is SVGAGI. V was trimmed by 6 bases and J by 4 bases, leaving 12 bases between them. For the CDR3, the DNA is TGTGCCAGCAGCCGGGCAGGGTTCTATGGCTACACCTTC. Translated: CASSRAGFYGYTF.

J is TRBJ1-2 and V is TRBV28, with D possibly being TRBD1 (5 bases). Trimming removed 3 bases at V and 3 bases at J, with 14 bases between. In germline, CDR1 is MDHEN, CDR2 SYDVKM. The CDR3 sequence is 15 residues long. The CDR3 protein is CASSFSQGLYYGYTF. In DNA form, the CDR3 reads TGTGCCAGCAGTTTCTCCCAGGGCCTTTACTATGGCTACACCTTC.

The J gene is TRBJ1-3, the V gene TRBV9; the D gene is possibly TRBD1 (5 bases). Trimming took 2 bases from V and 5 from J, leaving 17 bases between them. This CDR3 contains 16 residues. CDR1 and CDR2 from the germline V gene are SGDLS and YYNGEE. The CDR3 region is CASSVSTGTHRNTIYF. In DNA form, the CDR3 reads TGTGCCAGCAGCGTTTCTACCGGGACTCACCGAAACACCATATATTTT.

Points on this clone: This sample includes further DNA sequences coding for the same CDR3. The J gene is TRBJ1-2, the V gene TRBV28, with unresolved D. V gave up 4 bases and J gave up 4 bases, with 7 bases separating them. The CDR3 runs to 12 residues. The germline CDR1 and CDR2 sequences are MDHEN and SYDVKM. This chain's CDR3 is CASSSRGYGYTF. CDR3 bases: TGTGCCAGCAGTTCTCGGGGCTATGGCTACACCTTC.

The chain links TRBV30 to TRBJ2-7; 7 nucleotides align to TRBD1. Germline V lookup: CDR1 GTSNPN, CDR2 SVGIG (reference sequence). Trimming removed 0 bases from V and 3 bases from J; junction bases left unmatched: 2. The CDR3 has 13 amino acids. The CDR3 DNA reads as TGTGCCTGGAGTGTCGACAGGGACTACGAGCAGTACTTC. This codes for CAWSVDRDYEQYF.

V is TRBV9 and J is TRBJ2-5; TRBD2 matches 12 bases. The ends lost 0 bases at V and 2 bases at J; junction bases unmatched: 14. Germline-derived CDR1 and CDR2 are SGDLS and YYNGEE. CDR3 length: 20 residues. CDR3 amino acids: CASSVDPSGGDPFPQETQYF. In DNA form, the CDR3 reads TGTGCCAGCAGCGTAGATCCTAGCGGGGGGGACCCGTTCCCTCAAGAGACCCAGTACTTC.

The chain's CDR3 is CASSQDQVFGTGGWTEAFF. Here the CDR3 DNA reads TGCGCCAGCAGCCAAGATCAAGTCTTCGGGACAGGGGGCTGGACTGAAGCTTTCTTT. The chain couples TRBV4-3 to TRBJ1-1, with TRBD1 identical over 12 bases. Germline CDR1 and CDR2: LGHNA and YSLEER. This CDR3 contains 19 residues. The trim removed 0 bases at V and 5 bases at J, leaving 13 bases unmatched.

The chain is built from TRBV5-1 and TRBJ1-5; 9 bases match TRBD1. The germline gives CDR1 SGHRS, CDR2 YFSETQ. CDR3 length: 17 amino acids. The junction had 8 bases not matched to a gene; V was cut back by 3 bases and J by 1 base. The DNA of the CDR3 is TGCGCCAGCAGCTCCGGGACAGGGCCGATAAGCAATCAGCCCCAGCATTTT. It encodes CASSSGTGPISNQPQHF.

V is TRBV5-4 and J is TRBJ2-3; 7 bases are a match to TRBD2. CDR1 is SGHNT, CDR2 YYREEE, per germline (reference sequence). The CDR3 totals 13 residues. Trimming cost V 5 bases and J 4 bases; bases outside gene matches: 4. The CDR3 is CASRTSFADTQYF. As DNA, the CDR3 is TGTGCCAGCAGGACTAGCTTTGCAGATACGCAGTATTTT.

In DNA form, the CDR3 reads TGTGCCAGCAGCCTAAGACAGGGGGCGACCGGATCACCCCTCCACTTT. Encoded protein: CASSLRQGATGSPLHF. The chain joins TRBV7-2 to TRBJ1-6; 10 bases match TRBD1. CDR1 is SGHTA, CDR2 FQGNSA, per germline. The J segment lost 10 bases and the V segment lost 5 bases, leaving 11 bases of the junction unmatched. The CDR3 contains 16 residues. The variable domain in full, completed from reference TRBV7-2 and TRBJ1-6, reads GAGVSQSPSNKVTEKGKDVELRCDPISGHTALYWYRQSLGQGLEFLIYFQGNSAPDKSGLPSDRFSAERTGGSVSTLTIQRTQQEDSAVYLCASSLRQGATGSPLHFGNGTRLTVT.

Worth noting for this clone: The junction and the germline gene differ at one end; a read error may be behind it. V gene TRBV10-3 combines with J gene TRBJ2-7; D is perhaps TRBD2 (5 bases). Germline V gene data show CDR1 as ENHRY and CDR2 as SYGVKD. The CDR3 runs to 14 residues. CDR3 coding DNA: TGTGCCATCAGTGACTTAGCGTCACTAGATGAGCAATACTTC. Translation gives CAISDLASLDEQYF.

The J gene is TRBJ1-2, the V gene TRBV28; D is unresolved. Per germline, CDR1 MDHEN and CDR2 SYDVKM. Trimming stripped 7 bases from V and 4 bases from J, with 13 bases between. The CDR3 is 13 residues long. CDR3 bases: TGTGCCAGCACCCGAAGCGGGGTCTATGGCTACACCTTC. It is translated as CASTRSGVYGYTF.

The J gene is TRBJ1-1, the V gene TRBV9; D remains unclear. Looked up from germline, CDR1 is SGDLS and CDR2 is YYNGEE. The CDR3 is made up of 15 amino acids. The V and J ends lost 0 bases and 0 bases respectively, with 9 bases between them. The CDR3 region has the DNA TGTGCCAGCAGCGTAGCCGTTGACTTGAACACTGAAGCTTTCTTT. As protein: CASSVAVDLNTEAFF.

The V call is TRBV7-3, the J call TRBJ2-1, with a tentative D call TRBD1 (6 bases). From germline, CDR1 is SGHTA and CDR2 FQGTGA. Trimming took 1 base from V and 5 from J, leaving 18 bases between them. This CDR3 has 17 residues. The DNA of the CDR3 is TGTGCCAGCAGCTTAATGCGGGCAGGGGCCGGCAACAATGAGCAGTTCTTC. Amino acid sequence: CASSLMRAGAGNNEQFF. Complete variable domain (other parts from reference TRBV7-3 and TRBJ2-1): GAGVSQTPSNKVTEKGKYVELRCDPISGHTALYWYRQSLGQGPEFLIYFQGTGAADDSGLPNDRFFAVRPEGSVSTLKIQRTERGDSAVYLCASSLMRAGAGNNEQFFGPGTRLTVL.

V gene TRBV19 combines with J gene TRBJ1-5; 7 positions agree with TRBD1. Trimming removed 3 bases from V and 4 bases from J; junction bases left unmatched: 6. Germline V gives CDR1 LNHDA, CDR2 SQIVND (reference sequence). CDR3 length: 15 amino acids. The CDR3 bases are TGTGCCAGTAGTATGACGGGACAGAGAAATCAGCCCCAGCATTTT. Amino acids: CASSMTGQRNQPQHF.

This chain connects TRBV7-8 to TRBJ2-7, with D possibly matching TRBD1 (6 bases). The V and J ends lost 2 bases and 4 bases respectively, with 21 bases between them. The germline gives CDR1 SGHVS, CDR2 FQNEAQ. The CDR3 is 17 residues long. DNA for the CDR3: TGTGCCAGCAGCTTATTTGCCCCCGGGACATCCTCTTACGAGCAGTACTTC. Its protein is CASSLFAPGTSSYEQYF.

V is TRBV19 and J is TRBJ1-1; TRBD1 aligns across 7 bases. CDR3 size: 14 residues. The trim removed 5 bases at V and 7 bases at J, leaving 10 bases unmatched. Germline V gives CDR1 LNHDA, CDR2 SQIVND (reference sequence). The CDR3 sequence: CASSSGTDAFEAFF. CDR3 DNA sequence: TGTGCCAGTAGTTCCGGGACAGACGCCTTTGAAGCTTTCTTT.

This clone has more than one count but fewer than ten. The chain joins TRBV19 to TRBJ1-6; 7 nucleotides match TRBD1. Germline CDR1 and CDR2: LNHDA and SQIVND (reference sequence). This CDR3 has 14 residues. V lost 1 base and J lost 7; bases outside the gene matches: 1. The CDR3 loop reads CASSIVGQNSPLHF. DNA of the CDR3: TGTGCCAGTAGTATAGTGGGACAGAATTCACCCCTCCACTTT.